One sample yielded the 24 T cell receptor beta chains listed below, sequenced in a study of blood T cells in healthy people across ages (dated by TCRdb to the mid-2010s). Library method: 5' RACE. The reads were generated on an Illumina HiSeq 2500. A second PCR of about 6 to 12 cycles was performed with a sample-barcoded 5' primer and a J-beta primer mix. TCRdb took the public reads, trimmed them with fastp at Q25, ran MiXCR for clone calling and kept in-frame beta chains. All rows with the same CDR3 protein become a single entry with the most common DNA and genes. This sample gives 700,000 to 950,000 distinct CDR3 sequences in total; roughly 50% of them show up just once. 22% of the sample rests with the top ten. The material sequenced was blood. The receptors here all came from a man aged 30 to 45 in good health.

V usage is TRBV7-2 and J usage is TRBJ2-7; 9 bases fit TRBD2. This CDR3 is built from 15 residues. Germline trimming cut 2 bases from V and 3 bases from J; bases unmatched to any gene: 5. Germline V gene lookup returns CDR1 SGHTA and CDR2 FQGNSA. CDR3 sequence (DNA): TGTGCCAGCAGCTTAAGTCCTAGCGGGATCTACGAGCAGTACTTC. It yields the protein CASSLSPSGIYEQYF.

This clonotype has just one count. CDR3: CASSLARGTQREYTEAFF. CDR3 coding DNA: TGTGCCAGCAGCTTAGCGCGAGGGACCCAGCGGGAGTACACTGAAGCTTTCTTT. The rearrangement joins TRBV7-8 to TRBJ1-1; possible D gene TRBD1, 5 bases. The CDR3 runs 18 residues. Germline assignment: CDR1 SGHVS and CDR2 FQNEAQ. V gave up 0 bases and J gave up 3 bases, with 20 bases separating them.

The chain combines TRBV7-3 with TRBJ1-5; D perhaps matches TRBD1 (5 bases). Germline V CDR1 and CDR2: SGHTA, FQGTGA. The CDR3 has 17 amino acids. Between the trimmed V and J ends, which lost 7 bases and 1 base, there was a span of 20 bases. The CDR3 DNA reads as TGTGCCAGCAACCTAATTGGGGGAAGTGTGAGCAATCAGCCCCAGCATTTT. Translated: CASNLIGGSVSNQPQHF.

The table lists this clonotype with a count of one. The chain uses TRBV9 and TRBJ2-7; D remains unclear. The CDR3 is made up of 14 amino acids. CDR1 SGDLS and CDR2 YYNGEE come from the germline V gene. The V gene lost 0 bases and the J gene lost 5 bases, with 12 bases spanning the gap. In nucleotides, the CDR3 is TGTGCCAGCAGCGTAGGGCCTCCTCTCGACGAGCAGTACTTC. It is translated as CASSVGPPLDEQYF.

CDR3 loop: CASSSRWTSGKETQYF. The CDR3 nucleotides are TGCGCCAGCAGTTCCCGTTGGACTAGCGGGAAAGAGACCCAGTACTTC. The chain recombines TRBV5-1 with TRBJ2-5; 12 bases are a match to TRBD2. Losses at the gene ends were 5 bases for V and 3 bases for J; bases not matched to a gene: 8. The length of the CDR3 is 16 residues. CDR1 is SGHRS, CDR2 YFSETQ, per germline.

Many counts were recorded for this clonotype. This chain links TRBV20-1 with TRBJ2-7, with a possible D match to TRBD1 (6 bases). The ends were cut back, 3 bases at V and 1 base at J, with 10 bases in the middle. This CDR3 region has 13 residues. Germline V gives CDR1 DFQATT, CDR2 SNEGSKA (reference sequence). CDR3 in amino acids: CSARVRGSYEQYF. CDR3 coding DNA: TGCAGTGCTAGGGTCAGGGGATCCTACGAGCAGTACTTC.

The J gene is TRBJ2-1, the V gene TRBV6-5; 8 bases are a match to TRBD2. Germline lookup yields CDR1 MNHEY and CDR2 SVGAGI. This CDR3 has 16 amino acids. Trimming removed 6 bases from V and 0 bases from J; junction bases left unmatched: 7. CDR3 region: CASRVSGTSSYNEQFF. CDR3 sequence (DNA): TGTGCCAGCAGAGTTTCCGGGACTAGCTCCTACAATGAGCAGTTCTTC.

V gene TRBV15 combines with J gene TRBJ2-1; TRBD1 agrees at 9 bases. In germline, CDR1 is LNHNV, CDR2 YYDKDF (reference sequence). Trimming at V came to 5 bases and at J to 10 bases, leaving 12 bases not matched to a gene. This CDR3 has 15 amino acids. In nucleotides, the CDR3 is TGTGCCACCAGCGGCGACAGGGGGTCCTCCTACGAGCAGTTCTTC. It encodes CATSGDRGSSYEQFF.

The V and J genes are TRBV28 and TRBJ2-5; no clear D gene. The J call may be faulty, since TRBJ2-7 better matches the DNA end. The CDR3 consists of 13 residues. The germline V gene has CDR1 MDHEN and CDR2 SYDVKM. CDR3 sequence reads: CASSFGWNYEQYF. The CDR3 nucleotides are TGTGCCAGCAGTTTCGGCTGGAACTACGAGCAGTACTTC.

This clonotype was recorded at least ten times. The chain uses TRBV7-2 and TRBJ1-6; D not resolved. V shed 5 bases and J shed 7 bases, with 6 bases lying between them. This CDR3 has 12 amino acids. Per the germline V gene, CDR1 is SGHTA and CDR2 is FQGNSA. CDR3 nucleotide sequence: TGTGCCAGCAGCCTAAGGAATTCACCCCTCCACTTT. Translating it yields CASSLRNSPLHF.

This clonotype came up a few times. The V gene is TRBV7-9, the J gene TRBJ2-6, with D uncertain. The germline gives CDR1 SEHNR, CDR2 FQNEAQ (reference sequence). V was clipped by 8 bases and J by 0 bases, with 5 bases between them. The CDR3 loop spans 13 amino acids. The CDR3 region has the DNA TGTGCCAGCCCCAGCTCTGGGGCCAACGTCCTGACTTTC. Amino acid sequence: CASPSSGANVLTF.

The J gene is TRBJ2-5, the V gene TRBV2; D might be TRBD1 (5 bases). This CDR3 region has 14 residues. Trimming pared 7 bases from V and 0 bases from J, leaving 12 bases between. Looked up from germline, CDR1 is SNHLY and CDR2 is FYNNEI. The CDR3: CASNRQGNQETQYF. The CDR3 DNA is TGTGCCAGCAACCGCCAGGGCAACCAAGAGACCCAGTACTTC.

This clonotype has just one count. This chain links TRBV7-2 with TRBJ2-1; D is undetermined. Trimming left V 4 bases short and J 10 bases short, with 11 bases between. CDR1 and CDR2 from the germline V gene are SGHTA and FQGNSA. This CDR3 is built from 12 residues. For the CDR3, the DNA is TGTGCCAGCAGCTACGCCGGGCTGGAGCAGTTCTTC. It encodes CASSYAGLEQFF.

V and J are TRBV20-1 and TRBJ1-1; 10 bases line up with TRBD1. CDR1 and CDR2 from the germline V gene are DFQATT and SNEGSKA (reference sequence). The CDR3 runs 13 residues. The CDR3 loop is CRAGTGDVTEAFF. The CDR3 DNA is TGCAGGGCCGGGACAGGGGATGTCACTGAAGCTTTCTTT.

The CDR3 DNA reads TGTGCCAGCAGCGGTGAGGACAGTTATTATGGCTACACCTTC. Its translation is CASSGEDSYYGYTF. The chain joins TRBV4-2 to TRBJ1-2; the D gene is possibly TRBD1 (6 bases). Germline V gene data show CDR1 as LGHNA and CDR2 as YNFKEQ. This CDR3 is built from 14 residues. The V and J ends lost 5 bases and 5 bases respectively, with 15 bases between them.

The CDR3 loop reads CASSSGTSLDEQFF. CDR3 nucleotides: TGTGCCAGCAGTTCTGGGACTAGCTTGGATGAGCAGTTCTTC. The chain employs TRBV6-2 or TRBV6-3 and TRBJ2-1; 9 bases fit TRBD2. The V segment lost 4 bases and the J segment 8 bases; nucleotides outside the gene matches: 6. This CDR3 is built from 14 residues. Germline V gene lookup returns CDR1 MNHEY and CDR2 SVGEGT.

The V call is TRBV7-6, the J call TRBJ1-1, with D perhaps matching TRBD1 (6 bases). The CDR3 loop spans 13 amino acids. The V end was cut by 2 bases, the J end by 8 bases, with 12 bases between. In germline, CDR1 is SGHVS, CDR2 FNYEAQ. This CDR3 reads CASSLSQDREAFF. The DNA of the CDR3 is TGTGCCAGCAGCTTATCACAGGACAGAGAAGCTTTCTTT. Full variable domain (outside the CDR3, taken from reference TRBV7-6 and TRBJ1-1): GAGVSQSPRYKVTKRGQDVALRCDPISGHVSLYWYRQALGQGPEFLTYFNYEAQQDKSGLPNDRFSAERPEGSISTLTIQRTEQRDSAMYRCASSLSQDREAFFGQGTRLTVV.

This clonotype was found once. V usage is TRBV7-2 and J usage is TRBJ2-5; TRBD1 matches at 8 bases. The CDR3 runs to 15 residues. The germline CDR1 and CDR2 sequences are SGHTA and FQGNSA. The V gene end was trimmed by 3 bases and the J gene end by 11 bases; junction bases not matched to a gene: 14. CDR3 nucleotide sequence: TGTGCCAGCAGCTTCACCAGGGGGCATAGGGATGAGCAGTACTTC. This encodes CASSFTRGHRDEQYF. The full variable domain, in which reference TRBV7-2 and TRBJ2-5 provide the parts outside the CDR3, is GAGVSQSPSNKVTEKGKDVELRCDPISGHTALYWYRQSLGQGLEFLIYFQGNSAPDKSGLPSDRFSAERTGGSVSTLTIQRTQQEDSAVYLCASSFTRGHRDEQYFGPGTRLLVL.

The count of this clonotype is one. V is TRBV20-1 and J is TRBJ2-3; 9 bases match TRBD2. Germline V gene sequence: CDR1 DFQATT, CDR2 SNEGSKA (reference sequence). The CDR3 consists of 14 residues. This CDR3 reads CSERLAEYTDTQYF. CDR3 DNA sequence: TGCAGCGAAAGACTAGCGGAGTACACAGATACGCAGTATTTT.

The chain uses TRBV3-1 and TRBJ1-6; TRBD1 might be the D (5 bases). Germline V CDR1 and CDR2: LGHDT, YNNKEL (reference sequence). V lost 4 bases and J lost 16, with 14 bases in between. This CDR3 comprises 12 residues. The DNA for the CDR3 is TGTGCCAGCAGCCTTCAAGGGGTGTTTCTCCACTTT. This translates into CASSLQGVFLHF.

This clonotype showed up many times. The rearrangement uses TRBV10-1 and TRBJ2-3; 10 bases are shared with TRBD2. V lost 4 bases to trimming and J lost 3 bases; unmatched junction nucleotides: 4. This CDR3 has 15 amino acids. CDR1 is WNHNN and CDR2 is SYGVQD in the germline V gene (reference sequence). The CDR3 DNA reads TGCGCCAGCAGTGGACAGCGGGGGGGGACAGATACGCAGTATTTT. Amino acids: CASSGQRGGTDTQYF.

The chain links TRBV20-1 to TRBJ2-1; weak D call: TRBD2 (5 bases). From germline, CDR1 is DFQATT and CDR2 SNEGSKA (reference sequence). Trimming stripped 0 bases from V and 2 bases from J, with 11 bases between. This CDR3 has 15 residues. CDR3 coding DNA: TGCAGTGCTAGAGATCTTGAGGGAGCCTACAATGAGCAGTTCTTC. This codes for CSARDLEGAYNEQFF.

This clonotype was seen only a few times. V is TRBV4-3 and J is TRBJ2-1; 15 bases align to TRBD2. Germline lookup yields CDR1 LGHNA and CDR2 YSLEER. Germline trimming cut 3 bases from V and 6 bases from J; bases unmatched to any gene: 3. CDR3 length: 16 residues. Here the CDR3 reads CASSQGLAGGVNEQFF. The CDR3 nucleotides read TGCGCCAGCAGCCAGGGACTAGCGGGAGGCGTCAATGAGCAGTTCTTC.

The CDR3 is CASSARQKEETQYF. The CDR3 DNA reads as TGTGCCAGCAGCGCAAGACAGAAAGAAGAGACCCAGTACTTC. This chain joins TRBV7-9 and TRBJ2-5, with D perhaps matching TRBD1 (5 bases). The ends were cut back, 5 bases at V and 3 bases at J, with 13 bases in the middle. CDR1 and CDR2 (germline): SEHNR, FQNEAQ (reference sequence). The CDR3 loop spans 14 amino acids.